The present entry profiles one TCR beta chain with its context. Its antigen remains unknown. The data were obtained in a study of vaccination and CD4 T cells after COVID-19. Study at large: Overlapping spike peptides served as the stimulus for the cells. These peptides came from SARS-CoV-2 and from the common cold coronaviruses HCoV-NL63, HCoV-OC43 and HCoV-229E.

Described time point: late sampling 161 to 241 days after vaccination in a few convalescent patients. Treatment given: roughly nine-day PBMC culture with coronavirus spike peptide pools or control peptides (ViraFEST assay). V lost 10 bases, J lost 4 bases, and 19 bases lay in between. Germline CDR1 MDHEN, CDR2 SYDVKM. The CDR3 sequence is 14 residues long. CD4+ T cells that had been cultured provided DNA sequenced with the Oncomine TCR Beta short-read assay. TCRdb fed the PCR reads into MiXCR, producing one record per CDR3 protein. The sample shows 23,000 or so distinct CDR3 sequences, roughly 33% of them seen only once.

The receptor's source is a human donor who had recovered from COVID-19. Sequencing used CD4+ T cells from blood, cultured in vitro, obtained about 7 months after SARS-CoV-2 vaccination. The chain combines TRBV28 with TRBJ1-1, with D maybe TRBD1 (6 bases). CDR3 DNA sequence: TGTGCCACGCGCCTTGGGGGGCGTAGCACTGAAGCTTTCTTT. It specifies CATRLGGRSTEAFF. Full variable domain (rest looked up from reference TRBV28 and TRBJ1-1): DVKVTQSSRYLVKRTGEKVFLECVQDMDHENMFWYRQDPGLGLRLIYFSYDVKMKEKGDIPEGYSVSREKKERFSLILESASTNQTSMYLCATRLGGRSTEAFFGQGTRLTVV.